This record concerns one T cell receptor beta chain sequence. The sample holds many counts of this clonotype. It has no known antigen specificity. No base-level quality is on record; no much larger clone is a single base apart. Libraries were made using RACE. The sample was run on a NextSeq 500. Library preparation attached unique molecular identifiers to individual cDNA molecules for quantitative, reproducible TCR counting. The original methods were these. A median of around 96,000 TCRs per sample was observed, with a range of about 23,224 to 690,600. V, J and CDR3 annotation of the TCR reads was carried out using the Decombinator software suite. To make PS versus PT1 abundance plots, every sample was subsampled to the same number of TCRs (28,000). Expanded TCRs were defined as absent before sensitization and observed at least eight times at the 2-week time point. TCRdb trimmed the raw reads at Q25, called clones with MiXCR and kept productive beta chains. Entries that share a CDR3 protein sequence are merged under the most common genes and DNA. The V and J calls shown here were made by TCRdb, not taken from the authors' results. The sample data list 40,000 or so distinct CDR3 sequences, and about 4% of these were observed just once. About 26% of the sample is taken by the ten largest.

A distance of 10 bases separates the germline ends of V and J, which lose 4 bases and 1 base respectively. The germline V gene provides CDR1 SQVTM and CDR2 ANQGSEA. The CDR3 spans 13 residues, from the cysteine through the phenylalanine. Left in the record is the CDR3 DNA by itself, 39 bases read in frame from the first base. The sample's time point, from its label and the paper: patch test 1, 2 weeks after DPC sensitization. Interpreted using the paper, the treatment or condition label stands for: therapeutic diphenylcyclopropenone sensitization with weekly scalp DPC. Unfractionated whole blood was collected in Tempus Blood RNA tubes, and total RNA was extracted from that blood. At each patch-test visit, blood was drawn before the patch test was applied. Patients were considered eligible if aged 18 to 70, diagnosed with alopecia and deemed suitable for DPC therapy, and patients were excluded if pregnant.

These data come from a study of human T cells and chemical hapten exposure (dated by TCRdb to the early 2020s). About the study as a whole: For sensitization, 2% DPC in acetone was applied to a 2 cm by 2 cm area of upper inner arm skin. Weekly therapeutic DPC doses were additionally applied to the scalp of patients throughout the approximately 25-week study period. Patch testing was performed on the upper back with Finn chambers containing 0.01% DPC, and the patch tests were scored after 6 days according to International Contact Dermatitis Research Group standards. The patient cohort, mostly female, included alopecia areata with under or over 50% scalp involvement, alopecia totalis and alopecia universalis. Libraries were pooled for sequencing, and per-sample TCR yields varied mainly because of small differences in library volumes within the pool. The study tracked peripheral blood TCR repertoire changes in vivo during primary and secondary sensitization to the hapten diphenylcyclopropenone (DPC) in alopecia patients. Blood samples were taken from patients before sensitization (week 0) and at 2, 6 and about 24 weeks after DPC sensitization. Blood for TCR sequencing was provided by twenty-nine alopecia patients at one to four time points (pre-sensitization, 2, 6 and 24 weeks). Both TCR alpha and TCR beta chains were sequenced from each blood RNA sample. Broader findings and caveats from the paper: Because all patients had alopecia, a presumed autoimmune disease, the immune response of the patients might differ from that of healthy individuals. The number of TCRs above 1 in 1000 frequency did not change with DPC sensitization; there was no evidence of global repertoire structure alterations. Compared with pre-sensitization or healthy control sets, expanded TCRs formed significantly more large CDR3 similarity clusters, which is consistent with antigen-driven responses. Repeated subsampling changed both the strength of the expansion versus patch-test correlation and the threshold at which the correlation became significant. Patch test score correlated positively with the number of PT1 expanded TCRs, reaching significance at thresholds 8, 16 and 32 but not at 4.

This sequence was found in a man aged 45-60 years with alopecia areata. Some clones in this sample may be carry-over from other donors' samples. The material was whole blood, obtained in connection with sensitization to the hapten diphenylcyclopropenone (DPC). Recombination joined TRBV29-1 with TRBJ1-1; the D segment could be TRBD1, given 5 matching bases. The DNA sequence is TGCAGCGTTGCCCTTCAGGGGAACACTGAAGCTTTCTTT. It specifies CSVALQGNTEAFF.